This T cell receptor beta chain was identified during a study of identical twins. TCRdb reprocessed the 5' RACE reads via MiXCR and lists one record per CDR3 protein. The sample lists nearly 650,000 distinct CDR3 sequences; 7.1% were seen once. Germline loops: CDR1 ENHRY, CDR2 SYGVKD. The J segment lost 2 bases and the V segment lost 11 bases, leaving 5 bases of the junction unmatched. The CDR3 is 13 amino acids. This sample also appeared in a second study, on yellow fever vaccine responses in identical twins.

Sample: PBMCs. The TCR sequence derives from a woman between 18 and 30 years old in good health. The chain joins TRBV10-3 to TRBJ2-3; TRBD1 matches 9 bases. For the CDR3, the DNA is TGTGCCGGCAGACAGGGGGTCACAGATACGCAGTATTTT. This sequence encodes CAGRQGVTDTQYF.